This T cell receptor (beta chain) was recorded in a study of Ad26.COV2.S vaccination and SARS-CoV-2 variants. Measured with immunoSEQ multiplex PCR; TCRdb has only the in-frame clones, and not every one. The sample lists a few hundred thousand clones; roughly nine tenths were seen once. Germline V gene lookup returns CDR1 SQVTM and CDR2 ANQGSEA. V dropped 0 bases and J dropped 7 bases, with 15 bases sitting between them. The CDR3 has 14 residues. Regarding treatment: over 15 received Ad26.COV2.S at low or high dose, single or two shots; roughly 5 received placebo; per-sample allocation not given. Collection of the samples took place on day 63 after the first injection of vaccine or placebo. An Ad26 vector that expressed Wuhan-strain SARS-CoV-2 spike constituted the vaccine.

This specimen consisted of peripheral blood, obtained in a trial of Ad26.COV2.S vaccine versus placebo. The sequence derives from a person between 18 and 60 years old who received the Ad26.COV2.S COVID-19 vaccine or a placebo. The genes are TRBV29-1 and TRBJ2-5, with D possibly TRBD2 on 5 matching bases. CDR3 sequence reads: CSVEDRSGISTQYF. CDR3 nucleotides: TGCAGCGTTGAAGATCGTTCGGGAATATCGACCCAGTACTTC. The full variable domain, rest sourced from reference TRBV29-1 and TRBJ2-5, is SAVISQKPSRDICQRGTSLTIQCQVDSQVTMMFWYRQQPGQSLTLIATANQGSEATYESGFVIDKFPISRPNLTFSTLTVSNMSPEDSSIYLCSVEDRSGISTQYFGPGTRLLVL.